The next 24 T cell receptor beta chains were all read from a single sample in a study of T cells after yellow fever vaccination. One entry per CDR3 protein results from TCRdb running MiXCR on the 5' RACE reads. Seen here are approximately 250,000 distinct CDR3 sequences, 6.5% to 7.5% observed once, and the top ten hold approximately 1%. This sample comprised CD4+ T cells sorted from PBMCs, obtained on the day of the yellow fever booster vaccination. These TCRs come from a man aged 25 to 40 who received the YFV17D yellow fever vaccine.

This clonotype was counted at least ten times. The V call is TRBV28, the J call TRBJ2-7; a weak D match, TRBD2 (6 bases). V shed 5 bases and J shed 4 bases, with 9 bases lying between them. Per the germline V gene, CDR1 is MDHEN and CDR2 is SYDVKM. The CDR3 consists of 12 residues. The CDR3 here is CASSTTRYEQYF. The CDR3 DNA is TGTGCCAGCAGTACGACTAGATACGAGCAGTACTTC.

This clonotype was seen repeatedly, ten times or more. This rearrangement joins TRBV25-1 to TRBJ2-1; D possibly matches TRBD1 or TRBD2 (6 bases each). V was shortened by 6 bases and J by 8 bases, with 20 bases between the two germline ends. This CDR3 spans 15 amino acids. CDR1 is MGHDK and CDR2 is SYGVNS in the germline V gene. The DNA for the CDR3 is TGTGCCAGCAGGGGGAGCACAGGGAGGCTCCATGAGCAGTTCTTC. It codes for CASRGSTGRLHEQFF.

The V and J genes are TRBV4-3 and TRBJ2-6, with D perhaps given as TRBD1 or TRBD2 (5 bases each). CDR1 and CDR2 (germline): LGHNA, YSLEER. The V gene lost 0 bases and the J gene lost 2 bases, with 17 bases spanning the gap. The CDR3 has 19 residues. The CDR3 here is CASSQDGGYADTGANVLTF. As DNA, the CDR3 is TGCGCCAGCAGCCAAGATGGGGGTTACGCCGACACTGGGGCCAACGTCCTGACTTTC.

In its sample, this clonotype was seen many times. The chain uses TRBV9 and TRBJ2-7; no clear D. Germline loops: CDR1 SGDLS, CDR2 YYNGEE. V lost 0 bases and J 6 bases, leaving 10 bases between the germline ends. The CDR3 runs to 13 residues. The DNA for the CDR3 is TGTGCCAGCAGCGTAGCCCCCCACGGCGAGCAGTACTTC. The encoded protein is CASSVAPHGEQYF.

This clonotype was detected many times. V gene TRBV29-1 combines with J gene TRBJ2-2; D is ambiguous. V was trimmed by 4 bases and J by 9 bases, leaving 9 bases between them. Per germline, CDR1 SQVTM and CDR2 ANQGSEA. CDR3 length equals 11 residues. CDR3: CSVGERRELFF. The CDR3 region has the DNA TGCAGCGTTGGCGAGCGCAGGGAGCTGTTTTTT.

The chain has TRBV28 and TRBJ2-1; 7 nucleotides align to TRBD1. CDR1 MDHEN and CDR2 SYDVKM come from the germline V gene. The CDR3 is 13 residues long. Germline trimming cut 11 bases from V and 6 bases from J; bases unmatched to any gene: 10. The CDR3 bases are TGTGCCGCAAGACAGGGTGTGGTCAATGAGCAGTTCTTC. Its protein product is CAARQGVVNEQFF.

This clonotype has ten or more counts. V gene TRBV28 combines with J gene TRBJ2-7, with D unclear. Trimming stripped 4 bases from V and 10 bases from J, with 11 bases between. Germline V gene sequence: CDR1 MDHEN, CDR2 SYDVKM. This CDR3 comprises 11 residues. CDR3 DNA: TGTGCCAGCAGTTCCCTGGGGAACCAGTACTTC. It translates to CASSSLGNQYF. The full variable domain, with the rest looked up from reference TRBV28 and TRBJ2-7, is DVKVTQSSRYLVKRTGEKVFLECVQDMDHENMFWYRQDPGLGLRLIYFSYDVKMKEKGDIPEGYSVSREKKERFSLILESASTNQTSMYLCASSSLGNQYFGPGTRLTVT.

The V and J genes are TRBV5-8 and TRBJ2-2; a possible D gene is TRBD2 (6 bases). V was cut by 4 bases and J by 4 bases, with 17 bases left in between. Germline V gene sequence: CDR1 SGHTS, CDR2 YDEGEE. The CDR3 has 16 amino acids. The CDR3: CASSPGRLCGTGELFF. The DNA of the CDR3 is TGTGCCAGCAGCCCTGGGAGGCTGTGCGGCACCGGGGAGCTGTTTTTT.

The rearrangement links TRBV5-1 to TRBJ2-3; tentatively, D is TRBD1 (5 bases). Germline V CDR1 and CDR2: SGHRS, YFSETQ. Trimming shortened V by 0 bases and J by 6 bases, and 11 bases separated the two germline ends. This CDR3 comprises 14 residues. CDR3 nucleotides: TGCGCCAGCAGCTTGGGTCAGGGTATGGATACGCAGTATTTT. Protein: CASSLGQGMDTQYF. Using reference TRBV5-1 and TRBJ2-3 for the parts outside the CDR3, the full variable domain is KAGVTQTPRYLIKTRGQQVTLSCSPISGHRSVSWYQQTPGQGLQFLFEYFSETQRNKGNFPGRFSGRQFSNSRSEMNVSTLELGDSALYLCASSLGQGMDTQYFGPGTRLTVL.

In its sample, this clonotype was seen many times. The chain recombines TRBV7-9 with TRBJ2-4, with TRBD1 matching 10 bases. The CDR3 loop spans 15 amino acids. V lost 4 bases to trimming and J lost 9 bases; unmatched junction nucleotides: 9. Germline CDR1 reads SEHNR; CDR2 reads FQNEAQ (reference sequence). The CDR3 sequence: CASSSSGTGEIIQYF. The CDR3 DNA reads TGTGCCAGCAGCTCATCCGGGACAGGGGAGATCATTCAGTACTTC.

This clonotype was counted ten times or more. This sequence joins TRBV4-3 and TRBJ2-2; D is ambiguous. The ends were cut back, 4 bases at V and 5 bases at J, with 14 bases in the middle. The CDR3 is 15 amino acids. The germline gives CDR1 LGHNA, CDR2 YSLEER. For the CDR3, the DNA is TGCGCCAGCAGCCTTCTCCCGGATGGGACCGGGGAGCTGTTTTTT. This translates into CASSLLPDGTGELFF.

V gene TRBV7-8 combines with J gene TRBJ2-5, with TRBD1 identical over 8 bases. Germline CDR1 is SGHVS and CDR2 is FQNEAQ. The CDR3 consists of 14 residues. V lost 6 bases, J lost 5 bases, and 8 bases stayed unmatched. CDR3 amino acids: CASRGITGGETQYF. The CDR3, as DNA: TGTGCCAGCAGGGGAATAACAGGGGGTGAGACCCAGTACTTC.

This chain joins TRBV3-1 and TRBJ2-1; 8 bases line up with TRBD2. Trimming at V came to 2 bases and at J to 8 bases, leaving 5 bases not matched to a gene. The CDR3 is 14 amino acids. Germline V gene sequence: CDR1 LGHDT, CDR2 YNNKEL (reference sequence). CDR3 DNA: TGTGCCAGCAGCCAACAAGCGGGAGTTGATGAGCAGTTCTTC. Translation: CASSQQAGVDEQFF.

This clonotype was picked up many times. The chain recombines TRBV12-3 or TRBV12-4 with TRBJ1-5, with 10 bases aligning to TRBD1. J lost 4 bases, V lost 7 bases, and 4 bases had no gene match. This CDR3 is built from 14 residues. The CDR3 DNA follows: TGTGCCAGCAAGAGACAGGGGGCGAATCAGCCCCAGCATTTT. Its translation is CASKRQGANQPQHF.

This clonotype has more than one count but fewer than ten. The V and J genes are TRBV27 and TRBJ2-7; 7 nucleotides line up with TRBD1. CDR3 length equals 14 residues. Germline lookup yields CDR1 MNHEY and CDR2 SMNVEV (reference sequence). Trimming at V came to 2 bases and at J to 5 bases, leaving 6 bases not matched to a gene. The DNA of the CDR3 is TGTGCCAGCAGTTTAGGACAGGCAGGGCACGAGCAGTACTTC. Translation gives CASSLGQAGHEQYF.

This clonotype was found a few times. J is TRBJ1-2 and V is TRBV7-2; D gene uncertain. This CDR3 spans 15 amino acids. The V gene's germline CDR1 is SGHTA and CDR2 FQGNSA. V lost 0 bases to trimming and J lost 1 base, with 9 bases between them. The CDR3 DNA is TGTGCCAGCAGCTTAGCTTTGGCGGATAACTATGGCTACACCTTC. It translates to CASSLALADNYGYTF. The variable domain in full, completed from reference TRBV7-2 and TRBJ1-2, reads GAGVSQSPSNKVTEKGKDVELRCDPISGHTALYWYRQSLGQGLEFLIYFQGNSAPDKSGLPSDRFSAERTGGSVSTLTIQRTQQEDSAVYLCASSLALADNYGYTFGSGTRLTVV.

This clonotype was recorded a few times. The CDR3, as DNA: TGTGCCGTCTTGGGTAGACATGGCGACACTGAAGCTTTCTTT. Its translation: CAVLGRHGDTEAFF. This chain links TRBV10-3 with TRBJ1-1, with no clear D. Trimming took 11 bases from V and 3 from J, leaving 19 bases between them. The CDR3 is 14 residues long. Germline V gene lookup returns CDR1 ENHRY and CDR2 SYGVKD.

This clonotype was counted a few times. V is TRBV12-3 or TRBV12-4 and J is TRBJ1-3; no definite D call. V dropped 6 bases and J dropped 1 base, with 19 bases sitting between them. CDR3 length: 17 amino acids. This CDR3 reads CASRDDWGIESGNTIYF. For the CDR3, the DNA is TGTGCCAGCAGGGATGACTGGGGTATTGAGTCTGGAAACACCATATATTTT.

This clonotype was detected ten times or more. CDR3 amino acids: CASSRAWGSGTNNEQFF. In nucleotides, the CDR3 is TGTGCCAGCAGCCGAGCCTGGGGTAGCGGGACTAACAATGAGCAGTTCTTC. The chain uses TRBV7-8 and TRBJ2-1, with 8 bases aligning to TRBD2. CDR1 is SGHVS and CDR2 is FQNEAQ in the germline V gene. Trimming took 5 bases from V and 5 from J; bases not matched to a gene: 14. The CDR3 runs 17 residues. The full variable domain, in which reference TRBV7-8 and TRBJ2-1 provide the parts outside the CDR3, is GAGVSQSPRYKVAKRGQDVALRCDPISGHVSLFWYQQALGQGPEFLTYFQNEAQLDKSGLPSDRFFAERPEGSVSTLKIQRTQQEDSAVYLCASSRAWGSGTNNEQFFGPGTRLTVL.

The rearrangement links TRBV20-1 to TRBJ1-3; 8 bases match TRBD1. The CDR3 contains 14 residues. V was clipped by 5 bases and J by 7 bases; unmatched bases: 10. Germline V gives CDR1 DFQATT, CDR2 SNEGSKA (reference sequence). CDR3 in amino acids: CSASRTGPGNTIYF. DNA for the CDR3: TGCAGTGCTTCTAGGACAGGGCCGGGGAACACCATATATTTT.

This clonotype turned up a few times. This sequence joins TRBV29-1 and TRBJ2-7; D call uncertain. The CDR3 runs 12 residues. Trimming cost V 7 bases and J 1 base, with 11 bases left between them. Germline V gene lookup returns CDR1 SQVTM and CDR2 ANQGSEA. The DNA for the CDR3 is TGCAGCGCCGGTGGACGTTCCTACGAGCAGTACTTC. It specifies CSAGGRSYEQYF.

In its sample, this clonotype was seen a few times. The CDR3 coding sequence is TGCGCCAGCAGCCAAGATCTCGGGCTCGAGCAGTACTTC. Its protein is CASSQDLGLEQYF. This chain links TRBV4-3 with TRBJ2-7; D uncertain. V lost 0 bases, J lost 6 bases, and 9 bases lay in between. CDR1 and CDR2 from the germline V gene are LGHNA and YSLEER. The CDR3 contains 13 residues.

This clonotype was found many times. The CDR3 spells CASSPQPGDGYTF. The DNA of the CDR3 is TGTGCCAGCAGCCCTCAACCGGGAGATGGCTACACCTTC. The rearrangement links TRBV7-2 to TRBJ1-2; D is unresolved. This CDR3 is 13 amino acids long. V dropped 5 bases and J dropped 6 bases, with 13 bases sitting between them. Per the germline V gene, CDR1 is SGHTA and CDR2 is FQGNSA.

This clonotype has at least ten counts. V usage is TRBV29-1 and J usage is TRBJ2-3; 7 bases fit TRBD1. Trimming removed 4 bases from V and 1 base from J; junction bases left unmatched: 11. CDR3 length: 16 residues. In germline, CDR1 is SQVTM, CDR2 ANQGSEA. CDR3 nucleotides: TGCAGCGTTGTCGACTTAGGGGGCGCGGGCACAGATACGCAGTATTTT. It translates to CSVVDLGGAGTDTQYF.